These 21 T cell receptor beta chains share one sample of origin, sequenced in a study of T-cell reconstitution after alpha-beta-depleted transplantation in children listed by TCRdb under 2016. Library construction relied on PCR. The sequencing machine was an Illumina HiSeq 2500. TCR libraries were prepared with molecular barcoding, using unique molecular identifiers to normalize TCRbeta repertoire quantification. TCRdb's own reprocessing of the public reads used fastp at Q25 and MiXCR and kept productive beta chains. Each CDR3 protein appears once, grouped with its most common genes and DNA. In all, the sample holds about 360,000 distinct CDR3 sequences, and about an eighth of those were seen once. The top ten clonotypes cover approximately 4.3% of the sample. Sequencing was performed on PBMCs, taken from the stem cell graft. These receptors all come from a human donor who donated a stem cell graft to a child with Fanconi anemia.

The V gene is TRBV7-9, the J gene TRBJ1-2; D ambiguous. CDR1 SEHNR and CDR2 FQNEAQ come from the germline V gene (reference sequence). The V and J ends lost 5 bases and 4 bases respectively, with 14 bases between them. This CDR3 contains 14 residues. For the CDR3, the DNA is TGTGCCAGCAGCCCTTTTGAGGAGCCCTATGGCTACACCTTC. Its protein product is CASSPFEEPYGYTF.

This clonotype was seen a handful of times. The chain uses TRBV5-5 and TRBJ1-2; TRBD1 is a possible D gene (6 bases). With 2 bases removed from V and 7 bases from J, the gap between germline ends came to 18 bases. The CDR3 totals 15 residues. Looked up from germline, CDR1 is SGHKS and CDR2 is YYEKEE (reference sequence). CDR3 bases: TGTGCCAGCAGCTTCAGTACACAGGGTGTTGGTGGCTACACCTTC. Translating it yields CASSFSTQGVGGYTF.

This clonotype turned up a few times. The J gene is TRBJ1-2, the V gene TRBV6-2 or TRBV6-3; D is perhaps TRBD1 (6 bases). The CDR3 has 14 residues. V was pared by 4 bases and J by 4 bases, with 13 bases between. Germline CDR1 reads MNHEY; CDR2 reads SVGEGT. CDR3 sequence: CASSFPSDSYGYTF. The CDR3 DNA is TGTGCCAGCAGTTTCCCCTCGGACAGCTATGGCTACACCTTC.

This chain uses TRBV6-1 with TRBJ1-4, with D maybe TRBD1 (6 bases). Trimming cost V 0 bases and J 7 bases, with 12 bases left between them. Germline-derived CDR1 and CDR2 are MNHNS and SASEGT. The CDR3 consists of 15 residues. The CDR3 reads CASSEAGGRREKLFF. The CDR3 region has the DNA TGTGCCAGCAGTGAAGCCGGGGGGCGCCGTGAAAAACTGTTTTTT.

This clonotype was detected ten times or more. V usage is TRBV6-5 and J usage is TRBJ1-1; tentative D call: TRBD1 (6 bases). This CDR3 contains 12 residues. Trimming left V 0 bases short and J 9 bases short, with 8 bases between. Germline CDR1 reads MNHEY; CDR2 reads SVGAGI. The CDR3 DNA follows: TGTGCCAGCAGTTACTCCGGGACACAAGCTTTCTTT. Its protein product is CASSYSGTQAFF.

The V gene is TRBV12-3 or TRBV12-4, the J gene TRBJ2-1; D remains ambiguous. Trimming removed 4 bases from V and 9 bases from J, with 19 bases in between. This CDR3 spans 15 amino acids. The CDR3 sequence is CASSSTISLGIEQFF. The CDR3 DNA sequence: TGTGCCAGCAGTTCCACCATTAGTTTGGGGATTGAGCAGTTCTTC.

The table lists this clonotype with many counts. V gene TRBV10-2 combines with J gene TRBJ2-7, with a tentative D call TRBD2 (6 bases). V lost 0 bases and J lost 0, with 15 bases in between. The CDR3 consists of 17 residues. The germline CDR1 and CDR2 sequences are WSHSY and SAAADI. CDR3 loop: CASSESGGGESSYEQYF. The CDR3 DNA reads TGCGCCAGCAGTGAGTCGGGAGGAGGGGAAAGCTCCTACGAGCAGTACTTC.

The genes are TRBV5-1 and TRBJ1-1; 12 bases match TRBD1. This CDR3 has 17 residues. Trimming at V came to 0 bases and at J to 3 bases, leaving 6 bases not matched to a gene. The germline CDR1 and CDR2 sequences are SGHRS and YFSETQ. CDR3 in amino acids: CASSLVGQGARDTEAFF. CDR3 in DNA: TGCGCCAGCAGCTTGGTGGGACAGGGGGCGCGGGACACTGAAGCTTTCTTT.

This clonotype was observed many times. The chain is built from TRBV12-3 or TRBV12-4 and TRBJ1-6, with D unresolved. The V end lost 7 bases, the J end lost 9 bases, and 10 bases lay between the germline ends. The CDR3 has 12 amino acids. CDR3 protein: CASTNGSSPLHF. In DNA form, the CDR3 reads TGTGCCAGCACCAACGGGAGTTCACCCCTCCACTTT.

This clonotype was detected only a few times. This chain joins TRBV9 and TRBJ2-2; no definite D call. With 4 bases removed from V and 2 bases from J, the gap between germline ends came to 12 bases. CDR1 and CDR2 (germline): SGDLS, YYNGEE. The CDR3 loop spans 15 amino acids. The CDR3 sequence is CASSSFTVNTGELFF. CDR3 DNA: TGTGCCAGCAGCTCTTTCACGGTTAACACCGGGGAGCTGTTTTTT. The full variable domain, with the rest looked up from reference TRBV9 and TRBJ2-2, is DSGVTQTPKHLITATGQRVTLRCSPRSGDLSVYWYQQSLDQGLQFLIQYYNGEERAKGNILERFSAQQFPDLHSELNLSSLELGDSALYFCASSSFTVNTGELFFGEGSRLTVL.

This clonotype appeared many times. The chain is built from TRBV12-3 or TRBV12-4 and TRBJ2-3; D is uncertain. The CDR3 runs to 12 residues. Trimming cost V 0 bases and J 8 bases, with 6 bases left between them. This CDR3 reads CASSLAGSTQYF. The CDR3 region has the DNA TGTGCCAGCAGTTTAGCAGGGTCTACGCAGTATTTT.

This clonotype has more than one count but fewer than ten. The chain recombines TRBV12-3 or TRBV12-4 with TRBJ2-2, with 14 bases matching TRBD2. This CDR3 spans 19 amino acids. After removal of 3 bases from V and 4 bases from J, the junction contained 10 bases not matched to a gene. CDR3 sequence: CASSLTRLAGGRGTGELFF. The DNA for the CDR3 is TGTGCCAGCAGTTTGACCCGACTAGCGGGGGGGCGGGGCACCGGGGAGCTGTTTTTT.

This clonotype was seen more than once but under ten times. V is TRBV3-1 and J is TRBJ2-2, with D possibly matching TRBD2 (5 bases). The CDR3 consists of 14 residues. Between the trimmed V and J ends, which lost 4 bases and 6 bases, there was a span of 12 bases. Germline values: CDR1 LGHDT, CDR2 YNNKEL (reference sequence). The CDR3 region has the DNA TGTGCCAGCAGCCCCTTTGGAGGATCCGGGGAGCTGTTTTTT. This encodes CASSPFGGSGELFF.

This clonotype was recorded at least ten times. The CDR3 DNA sequence: TGCGCCAGCAGCTTGGGACAGGGGACCTATGGCTACACCTTC. It translates to CASSLGQGTYGYTF. V gene TRBV5-1 combines with J gene TRBJ1-2; 8 nucleotides line up with TRBD1. This CDR3 region has 14 residues. V was pared by 0 bases and J by 4 bases, with 2 bases of the junction left unmatched. The V gene's germline CDR1 is SGHRS and CDR2 YFSETQ.

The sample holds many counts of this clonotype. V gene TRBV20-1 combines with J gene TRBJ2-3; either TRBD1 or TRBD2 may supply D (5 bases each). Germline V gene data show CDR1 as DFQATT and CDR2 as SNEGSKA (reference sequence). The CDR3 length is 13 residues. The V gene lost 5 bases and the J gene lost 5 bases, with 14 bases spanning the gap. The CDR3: CSAGRDPEDTQYF. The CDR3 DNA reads TGCAGTGCTGGCCGGGACCCCGAAGATACGCAGTATTTT.

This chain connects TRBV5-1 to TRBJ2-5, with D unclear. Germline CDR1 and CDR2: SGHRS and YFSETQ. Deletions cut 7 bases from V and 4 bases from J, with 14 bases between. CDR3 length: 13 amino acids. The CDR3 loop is CASYAQGAETQYF. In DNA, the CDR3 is TGCGCCAGCTACGCTCAAGGCGCAGAGACCCAGTACTTC.

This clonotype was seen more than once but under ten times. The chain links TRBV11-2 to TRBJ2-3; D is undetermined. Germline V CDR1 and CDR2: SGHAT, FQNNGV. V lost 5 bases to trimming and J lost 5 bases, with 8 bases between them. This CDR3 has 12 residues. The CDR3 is CASSLTEDTQYF. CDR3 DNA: TGTGCCAGCAGCCTTACAGAAGATACGCAGTATTTT.

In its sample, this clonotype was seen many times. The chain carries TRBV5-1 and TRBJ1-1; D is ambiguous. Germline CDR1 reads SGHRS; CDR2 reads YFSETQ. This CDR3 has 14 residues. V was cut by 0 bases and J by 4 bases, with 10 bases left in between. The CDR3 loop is CASSLAEAGTEAFF. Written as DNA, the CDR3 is TGCGCCAGCAGCTTGGCCGAGGCGGGCACTGAAGCTTTCTTT.

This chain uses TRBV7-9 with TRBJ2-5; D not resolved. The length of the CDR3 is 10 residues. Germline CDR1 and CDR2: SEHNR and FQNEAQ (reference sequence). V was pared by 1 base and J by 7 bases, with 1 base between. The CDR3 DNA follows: TGTGCCAGCAGCTTAGTGACCCAGTACTTC. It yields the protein CASSLVTQYF.

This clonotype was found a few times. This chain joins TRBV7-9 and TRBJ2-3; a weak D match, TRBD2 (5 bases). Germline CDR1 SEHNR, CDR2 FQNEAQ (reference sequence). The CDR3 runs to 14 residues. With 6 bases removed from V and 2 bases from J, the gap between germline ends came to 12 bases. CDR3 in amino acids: CASSRAGFTDTQYF. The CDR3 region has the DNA TGTGCCAGCAGTCGGGCGGGTTTCACAGATACGCAGTATTTT.

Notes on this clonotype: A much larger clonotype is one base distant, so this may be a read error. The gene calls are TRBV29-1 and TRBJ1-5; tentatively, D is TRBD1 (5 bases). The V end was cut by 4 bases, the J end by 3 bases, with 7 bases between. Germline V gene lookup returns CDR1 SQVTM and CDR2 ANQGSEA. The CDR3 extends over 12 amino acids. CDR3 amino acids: CSVGQYNQPQHF. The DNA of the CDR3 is TGCAGCGTTGGACAGTACAATCAGCCCCAGCATTTT.